This is a list of T cell receptor beta chains from one sample in a study of identical twins. TCRdb reprocessed the 5' RACE reads with MiXCR, giving one entry per CDR3 protein. The sample gives roughly 750,000 distinct CDR3 sequences, approximately 21% of which show up once; 4% to 4.5% is in the top ten. These same records also appear under a second study, on T cells expressing NK-cell markers.

The source material was PBMCs. These receptors came from a woman aged 18-29 years in good health. CDR3s include the opening cysteine and the closing phenylalanine or tryptophan. The D gene is left open where the match is weak. For some rows the clone size is stated as once, few or many, or as a class when expanded; others skip it.

TRBJ2-7	TRBV6-2/TRBV6-3	-	-	TGTGCCGCAAGGGACACCTCCTACGAGCAGTACTTC	CAARDTSYEQYF
TRBJ2-7	TRBV7-6	-	TRBD2	TGTGCCAGCAGCTCCACTAGCGGGAGGGCCGTCGAGCAGTACTTC	CASSSTSGRAVEQYF
TRBJ2-1	TRBV12-5	-	TRBD2	TGTGCTAGTGGTTTGCACACTAGCGGGGGATACAATGAGCAGTTCTTC	CASGLHTSGGYNEQFF
TRBJ2-7	TRBV15	-	-	TGTGCCACCAGCAAAAACCAAGATTACTCCTACGAGCAGTACTTC	CATSKNQDYSYEQYF
TRBJ1-5	TRBV20-1	-	-	TGCAGTGCTAGTAGGGGGGAGGATCAGCCCCAGCATTTT	CSASRGEDQPQHF
TRBJ2-7	TRBV27	-	-	TGTGCCAGCAGTTTAATCCGTGGCCACGAGCAGTACTTC	CASSLIRGHEQYF
TRBJ2-7	TRBV24-1	-	TRBD2	TGTGCCACCAGTGATCAACTAGCGGGAGGTTATCACGAGCAGTACTTC	CATSDQLAGGYHEQYF
TRBJ2-3	TRBV5-1	few	-	TGCGCCAGCAGCCTCCGGGACATGAGCACAGATACGCAGTATTTT	CASSLRDMSTDTQYF
TRBJ1-3	TRBV27	-	-	TGTGCCAGCAGTCCGGACAGCCGGAGCACCATATATTTT	CASSPDSRSTIYF
TRBJ1-1	TRBV28	few	-	TGTGCCAGCAGTTGGGGGGGCACAGAACCAACTGAAGCTTTCTTT	CASSWGGTEPTEAFF
TRBJ2-5	TRBV20-1	few	-	TGCAGTGCTAGAGATGATCCCGGGGTGCACCAAGAGACCCAGTACTTC	CSARDDPGVHQETQYF
TRBJ2-2	TRBV15	-	TRBD2	TGTGCCACCAGCACTCGCGGGGGGCGTTCAGGGGAGCTGTTTTTT	CATSTRGGRSGELFF
TRBJ2-1	TRBV20-1	many	-	TGCAGTGCCCCGACTCAGGGAAGCTCCTACAATGAGCAGTTCTTC	CSAPTQGSSYNEQFF
TRBJ2-3	TRBV4-2	-	TRBD2	TGTGCCAGCAGCCCGACTAGCGGGGGTACCACAGATACGCAGAATTTT	CASSPTSGGTTDTQNF
TRBJ2-2	TRBV9	-	-	TGTGCCAGCAGCGTCGGGGCACAAGGGGAGCTGTTTTTT	CASSVGAQGELFF
TRBJ2-7	TRBV5-1	-	-	TGCGCCAGCAGCGGGGGACACGGCTACGAGCAGTACTTC	CASSGGHGYEQYF
TRBJ2-2	TRBV12-3/TRBV12-4	few	TRBD2	TGTGCCAGCAGAGAAGCGGGGCTGAACACCGGGGAGCTGTTTTTT	CASREAGLNTGELFF
TRBJ2-1	TRBV20-1	many	-	TGCAGTGCTAGACGCAGCGCCCTATACAATGAGCAGTTCTTC	CSARRSALYNEQFF
TRBJ1-1	TRBV12-3/TRBV12-4	-	-	TGTGCCAGCAGTTTCGGCGGGACGGTGAACACTGAAGCTTTCTTT	CASSFGGTVNTEAFF
TRBJ2-2	TRBV20-1	-	-	TGCAGTGCTGGCAGGACAGACATGGCCGGGGAGCTGTTTTTT	CSAGRTDMAGELFF
TRBJ2-5	TRBV6-6	-	-	TGTGCCAGCAGTAGGCGCCCCCGCGAGACCCAGTACTTC	CASSRRPRETQYF
TRBJ2-5	TRBV10-2	few	TRBD1	TGCGCCAGCAAAGACAGGGGGGGAGAGACCCAGTACTTC	CASKDRGGETQYF
TRBJ2-1	TRBV15	-	TRBD2	TGTGCCACCAGCCCAGCCCCGACTAGCGGGAGAAATGAGCAGTTCTTC	CATSPAPTSGRNEQFF
TRBJ2-7	TRBV28	few	-	TGTGCCAGCAGTTTTACCAGGGGATCGTTGCAGTACTTC	CASSFTRGSLQYF
TRBJ2-1	TRBV27	few	-	TGTGCCAGCAGTTTGTCGACTCGAACCCACAATGAGCAGTTCTTC	CASSLSTRTHNEQFF
TRBJ2-7	TRBV3-1	-	-	TGTGCCAGCAGCCAAGAGTGGGACACCTACGAGCAGTACTTC	CASSQEWDTYEQYF
TRBJ2-3	TRBV9	-	-	TGTGCCAGCAGCGTATCGAGTGTGGTCACAGATACGCAGTATTTT	CASSVSSVVTDTQYF
TRBJ2-1	TRBV6-2/TRBV6-3	few	TRBD2	TGTGCCAGCAGCAACCGCGGCGGGAGGAGGGATGAGCAGTTCTTC	CASSNRGGRRDEQFF
TRBJ2-1	TRBV12-3/TRBV12-4	many	-	TGTGCCAGCAGTTTAACTGCCCCTAGAAATGAGCAGTTCTTC	CASSLTAPRNEQFF
TRBJ2-3	TRBV4-1	-	TRBD2	TGCGCCAGCAGCCCCAGGCCCGGGGGGATAGGCACAGATACGCAGTATTTT	CASSPRPGGIGTDTQYF